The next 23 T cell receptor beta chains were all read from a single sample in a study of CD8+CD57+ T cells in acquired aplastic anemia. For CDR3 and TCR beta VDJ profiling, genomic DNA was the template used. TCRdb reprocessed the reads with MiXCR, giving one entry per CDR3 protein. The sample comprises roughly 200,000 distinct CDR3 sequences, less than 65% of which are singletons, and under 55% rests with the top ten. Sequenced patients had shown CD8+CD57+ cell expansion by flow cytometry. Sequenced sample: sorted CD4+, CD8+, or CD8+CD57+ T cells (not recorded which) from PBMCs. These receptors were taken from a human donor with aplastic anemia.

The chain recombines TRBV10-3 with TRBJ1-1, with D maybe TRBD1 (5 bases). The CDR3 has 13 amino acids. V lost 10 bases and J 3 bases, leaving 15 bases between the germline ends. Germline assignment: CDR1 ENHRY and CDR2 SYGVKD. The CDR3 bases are TGTGCCACCAAAGGGGTTGGGGACACTGAAGCTTTCTTT. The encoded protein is CATKGVGDTEAFF.

The CDR3 sequence is CASEGLDSPLHF. In DNA form, the CDR3 reads TGTGCCAGCGAGGGTCTAGATTCACCCCTCCACTTT. The rearrangement joins TRBV7-9 to TRBJ1-6; no definite D call. From germline, CDR1 is SEHNR and CDR2 FQNEAQ (reference sequence). The CDR3 loop spans 12 amino acids. V was cut by 8 bases and J by 8 bases, with 10 bases left in between.

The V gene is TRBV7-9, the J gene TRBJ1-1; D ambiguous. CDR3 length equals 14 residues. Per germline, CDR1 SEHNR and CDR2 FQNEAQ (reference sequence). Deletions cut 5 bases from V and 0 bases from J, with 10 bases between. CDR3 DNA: TGTGCCAGCAGCACACCATCCGTGAACACTGAAGCTTTCTTT. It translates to CASSTPSVNTEAFF.

CDR3 loop: CASSLSRGSRTQYF. CDR3 DNA sequence: TGTGCCAGCAGCTTATCGCGTGGGTCCCGTACGCAGTATTTT. The chain employs TRBV7-6 and TRBJ2-3; no definite D call. CDR1 SGHVS and CDR2 FNYEAQ come from the germline V gene. Trimming took off 2 bases at V and 8 bases at J, with 14 bases between the two ends. The CDR3 covers 14 residues.

DNA for the CDR3: TGTGCCATCAAACAGGGGACCACCGAAAGGGACACTGAAGCTTTCTTT. Encoded protein: CAIKQGTTERDTEAFF. The chain couples TRBV10-3 to TRBJ1-1, with 7 bases lining up with TRBD1. Per germline, CDR1 ENHRY and CDR2 SYGVKD. Germline trimming cut 7 bases from V and 3 bases from J; bases unmatched to any gene: 14. CDR3 length: 16 residues.

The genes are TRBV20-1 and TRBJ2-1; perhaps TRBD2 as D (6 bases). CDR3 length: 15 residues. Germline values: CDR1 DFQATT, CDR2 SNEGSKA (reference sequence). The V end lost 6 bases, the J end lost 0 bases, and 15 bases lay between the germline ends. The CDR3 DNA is TGCAGTGCGAGGGCTCCGGGAGTCTCCTACAATGAGCAGTTCTTC. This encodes CSARAPGVSYNEQFF.

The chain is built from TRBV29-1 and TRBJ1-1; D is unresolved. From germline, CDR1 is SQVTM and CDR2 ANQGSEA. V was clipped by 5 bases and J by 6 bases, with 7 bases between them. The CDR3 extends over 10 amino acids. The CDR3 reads CSVPEAEAFF. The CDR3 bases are TGCAGCGTTCCCGAGGCTGAAGCTTTCTTT.

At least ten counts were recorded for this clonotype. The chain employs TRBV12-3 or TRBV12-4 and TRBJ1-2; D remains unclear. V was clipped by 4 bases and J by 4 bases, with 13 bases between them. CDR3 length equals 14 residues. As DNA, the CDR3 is TGTGCCAGCAGTTCAGGTCATGTTATCTATGGCTACACCTTC. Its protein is CASSSGHVIYGYTF.

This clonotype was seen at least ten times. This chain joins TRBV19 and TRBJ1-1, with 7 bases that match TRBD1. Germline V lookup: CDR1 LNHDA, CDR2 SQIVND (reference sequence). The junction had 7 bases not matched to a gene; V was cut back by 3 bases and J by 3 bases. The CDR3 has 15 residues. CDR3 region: CASSMVQGGYTEAFF. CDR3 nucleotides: TGTGCCAGTAGTATGGTGCAGGGGGGCTACACTGAAGCTTTCTTT.

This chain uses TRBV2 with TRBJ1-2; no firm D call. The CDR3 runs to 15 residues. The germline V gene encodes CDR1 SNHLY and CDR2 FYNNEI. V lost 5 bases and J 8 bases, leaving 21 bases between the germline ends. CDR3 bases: TGTGCCAGCAGTCCCTTTTCGACGGTGGAGTGGGGCTACACCTTC. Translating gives CASSPFSTVEWGYTF.

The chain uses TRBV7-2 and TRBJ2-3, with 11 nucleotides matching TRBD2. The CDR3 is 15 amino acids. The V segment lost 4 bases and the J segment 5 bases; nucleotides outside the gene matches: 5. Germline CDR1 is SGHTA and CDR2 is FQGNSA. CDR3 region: CASSSSGTSGDTQYF. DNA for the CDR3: TGTGCCAGCAGCTCGTCCGGGACTAGCGGAGATACGCAGTATTTT.

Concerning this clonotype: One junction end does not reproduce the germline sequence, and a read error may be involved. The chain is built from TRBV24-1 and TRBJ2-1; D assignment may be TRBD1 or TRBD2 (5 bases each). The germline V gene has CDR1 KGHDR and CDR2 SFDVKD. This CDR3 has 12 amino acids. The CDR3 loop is CATSDTGPEQSF. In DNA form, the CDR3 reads TGTGCCACCAGCGATACGGGACCTGAGCAGTCCTTC.

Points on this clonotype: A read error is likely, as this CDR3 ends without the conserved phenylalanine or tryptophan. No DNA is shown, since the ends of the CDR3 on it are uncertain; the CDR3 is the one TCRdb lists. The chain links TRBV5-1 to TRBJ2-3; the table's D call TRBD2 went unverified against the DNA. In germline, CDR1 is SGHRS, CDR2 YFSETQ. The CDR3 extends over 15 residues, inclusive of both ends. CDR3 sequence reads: CASSLETSRTDTQMS.

CDR3 amino acids: CASSLWGGGPDSYGYTF. In nucleotides, the CDR3 is TGTGCCAGCAGCCTTTGGGGGGGGGGGCCGGACAGCTATGGCTACACCTTC. This sequence joins TRBV7-9 and TRBJ1-2; weak D call: TRBD1 (6 bases). This CDR3 is 17 amino acids long. Germline V lookup: CDR1 SEHNR, CDR2 FQNEAQ (reference sequence). The V end lost 5 bases, the J end lost 4 bases, and 23 bases lay between the germline ends.

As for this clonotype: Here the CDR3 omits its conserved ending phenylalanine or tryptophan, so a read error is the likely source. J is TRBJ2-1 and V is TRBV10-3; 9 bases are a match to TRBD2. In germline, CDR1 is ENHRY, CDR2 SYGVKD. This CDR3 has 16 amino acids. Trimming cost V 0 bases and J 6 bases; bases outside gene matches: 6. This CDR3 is CAISESRLAGSNEQFS. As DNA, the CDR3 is TGTGCCATCAGTGAGTCCCGGCTAGCGGGGTCCAATGAGCAGTTCTCC.

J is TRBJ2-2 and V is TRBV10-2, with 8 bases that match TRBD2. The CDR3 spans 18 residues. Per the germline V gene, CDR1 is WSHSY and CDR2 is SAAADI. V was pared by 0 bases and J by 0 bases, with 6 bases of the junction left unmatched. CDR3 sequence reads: CASSESNILAANTGELFF. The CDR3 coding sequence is TGCGCCAGCAGTGAGTCGAATATACTAGCGGCGAACACCGGGGAGCTGTTTTTT.

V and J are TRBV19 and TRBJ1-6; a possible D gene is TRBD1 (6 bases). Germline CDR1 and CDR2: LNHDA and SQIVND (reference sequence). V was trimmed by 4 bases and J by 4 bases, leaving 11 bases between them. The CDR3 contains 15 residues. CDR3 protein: CASSTTGRYNSPLHF. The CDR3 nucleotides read TGTGCCAGTAGTACGACAGGAAGGTATAATTCACCCCTCCACTTT.

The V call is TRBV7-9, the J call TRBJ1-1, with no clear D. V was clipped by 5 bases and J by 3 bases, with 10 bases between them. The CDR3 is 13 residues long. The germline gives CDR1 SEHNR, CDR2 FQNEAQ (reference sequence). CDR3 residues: CASSAQVDTEAFF. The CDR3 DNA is TGTGCCAGCAGCGCCCAGGTGGACACTGAAGCTTTCTTT.

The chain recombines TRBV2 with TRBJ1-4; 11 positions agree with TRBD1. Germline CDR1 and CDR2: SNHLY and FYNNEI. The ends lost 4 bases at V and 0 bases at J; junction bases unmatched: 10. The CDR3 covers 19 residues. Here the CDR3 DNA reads TGTGCCAGCAGTGGATTTCGGACAGGGGGCACGGCAACTAATGAAAAACTGTTTTTT. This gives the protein CASSGFRTGGTATNEKLFF.

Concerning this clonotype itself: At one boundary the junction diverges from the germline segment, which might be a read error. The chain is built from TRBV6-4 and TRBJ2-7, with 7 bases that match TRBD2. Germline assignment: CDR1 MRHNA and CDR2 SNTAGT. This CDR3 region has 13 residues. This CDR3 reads CASSELRDYGQYF. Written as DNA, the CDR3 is TGTGCCAGCAGTGAGCTGAGGGACTACGGGCAGTACTTC.

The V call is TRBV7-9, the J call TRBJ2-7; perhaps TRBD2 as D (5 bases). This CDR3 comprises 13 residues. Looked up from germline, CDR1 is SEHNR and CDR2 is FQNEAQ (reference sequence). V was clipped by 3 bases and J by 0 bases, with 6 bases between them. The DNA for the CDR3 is TGTGCCAGCAGCTTCGGGGTCTCCTACGAGCAGTACTTC. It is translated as CASSFGVSYEQYF.

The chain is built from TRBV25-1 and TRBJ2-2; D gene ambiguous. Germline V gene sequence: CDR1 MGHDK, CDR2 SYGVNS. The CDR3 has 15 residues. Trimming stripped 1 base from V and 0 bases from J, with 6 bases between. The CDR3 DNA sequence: TGTGCCAGCAGTGAATTACGGACGAACACCGGGGAGCTGTTTTTT. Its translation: CASSELRTNTGELFF.

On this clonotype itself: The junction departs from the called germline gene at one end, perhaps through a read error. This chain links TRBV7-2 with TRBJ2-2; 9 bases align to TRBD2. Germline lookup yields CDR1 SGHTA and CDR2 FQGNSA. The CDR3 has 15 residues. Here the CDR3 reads CASSLAGPNTGELFF. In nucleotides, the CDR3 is TGTGCCAGCAGCCTAGCGGGGCCGAACACCGGGGAGCTGTTTTTT. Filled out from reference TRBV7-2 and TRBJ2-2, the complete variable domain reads GAGVSQSPSNKVTEKGKDVELRCDPISGHTALYWYRQSLGQGLEFLIYFQGNSAPDKSGLPSDRFSAERTGGSVSTLTIQRTQQEDSAVYLCASSLAGPNTGELFFGEGSRLTVL.